This T cell receptor beta chain was identified in a study of blood T cell repertoires in COVID-19 (dated by TCRdb to 2018 to 2020). Notes on the research overall: Collaborator samples came from the United States, Italy and Spain and covered acute and convalescent phases of COVID-19. The sample metadata nearly always contained a de-identified subject ID, COVID-19 status, age in years and sex. Samples came from the ongoing ImmuneRACE study (first 160 participants) plus 1,254 subjects from 6 global collaborators. The dataset comprised deeply sampled blood TCRbeta repertoires from subjects exposed to, actively infected with, or recovered from COVID-19. The repertoires were released in a freely available public database intended as a resource for research on the immune response to SARS-CoV-2. Where available, HLA class I and class II types were taken from metadata supplied by the sample provider and were not determined by assay-based typing. The prospective study material was composed of cDNA or gDNA derived from T cells, B-cell-depleted T cells, or PBMCs. Here is what the overall study found, with its caveats: How much clinical and demographic metadata was included differed by source and by participant, and the metadata was provided uncurated.

The immunoSEQ Assay, a bias-controlled multiplex PCR, was used to amplify TCRbeta CDR3 regions from genomic DNA. In the paper's pipeline: The number of nucleated cells in each sample was estimated by amplification of reference gene primers within the assay. To quantify the absolute abundance of each unique TCRbeta CDR3 rearrangement, sequence reads were collapsed and filtered. For each sample, productive Simpson clonality was calculated as the square root of Simpson's diversity index over productive rearrangements. The table comes from immuneACCESS by way of TCRdb, which keeps in-frame sequences with V and J called. Part of the clones is missing from these tables; in studies checked, under half for an unresolved V gene and the rest for unknown reasons. D and trimming were read from the DNA, whereas the V and J calls and clone size are those reported in that table. The sample table holds tens of thousands of clones, of which roughly 89% were seen once. Roughly 2% of the sample is in the top ten clones.

At the junction V is shortened by 7 bases and J by 5 bases; bases outside the gene matches: 8. The CDR3 starts with the cysteine, ends with the phenylalanine, and has 14 residues. The CDR3 DNA has 42 bases and is translated from base 1. Per the germline V gene, SQVTM is the CDR1 and ANQGSEA is the CDR2. The table lists this clone with a few counts. Its antigen has not been determined. No qualities accompany the bases; no much larger clone lies one base away. Collaborating institutions collected whole blood in K2EDTA tubes following their own protocols. For TCRbeta analysis, collaborator samples were shipped as frozen whole blood, as isolated PBMCs, or as DNA extracted from either sample type.

Sequenced sample: peripheral blood. The rearranged segments are TRBV29-1 and TRBJ2-1; the central 10 bases match TRBD2. The clonotype was recovered from a man under 40 with acute or convalescent COVID-19. The CDR3 region has the sequence CSAVLAGIDNEQFF. The DNA sequence is given as TGCAGCGCTGTACTAGCGGGAATCGACAATGAGCAGTTCTTC.